This entry is about one T cell receptor (beta chain). Antigen specificity is unknown. The data stem from a study of cytomegalovirus exposure and HLA in healthy donors. Study-level results: Per a later analysis, approximately 16,000 TCR beta sequences showed association with HLA alleles at 0.05 false discovery rate. Sequencing likely caused a cluster of highly shared sequence variants. CMV serostatus was the sole immune exposure information available. Later analysis associated a missense DCLRE1C variant with TCR beta V- and J-gene trimming.

Trimming shortened V by 4 bases and J by 3 bases, and 16 bases separated the two germline ends. The CDR3 is 15 residues long. Germline V lookup: CDR1 SGHVS, CDR2 FQNEAQ. The PCR had 60 Vbeta and 13 Jbeta primers. This table comes from immunoSEQ multiplex PCR, and its TCRdb copy is limited to in-frame clones, with some not included. The sample consists of 130,000 or so clones, under 90% of them appearing once. This clonotype was obtained from a woman between 40 and 55 years old in good health and CMV-seronegative. The J gene is TRBJ2-7, the V gene TRBV7-8; D is possibly TRBD2 (6 bases). The sample taken for sequencing was PBMCs. CDR3 in amino acids: CASSSPTGGRYEQYF. The CDR3 DNA sequence: TGTGCCAGCAGCTCACCAACAGGAGGGCGCTACGAGCAGTACTTC.